Below, 14 T cell receptor beta chains from the same sample are listed, as sequenced in a study of blood T cells in healthy people across ages. The second PCR ran roughly 6 to 11 cycles with a sample-barcoded 5' primer and J-beta primers. TCRdb itself ran the 5' RACE reads through MiXCR, one entry per CDR3 protein. Of about 1.5 million distinct CDR3 sequences in the sample, about 40% were seen once. The specimen sequenced was blood. The receptors shown here come from a woman in her late teens or twenties in good health.

The chain employs TRBV9 and TRBJ1-2, with D uncertain. The V end lost 0 bases, the J end lost 4 bases, and 16 bases lay between the germline ends. The length of the CDR3 is 16 residues. Germline CDR1 and CDR2: SGDLS and YYNGEE. CDR3 residues: CASSVGGGRSLYGYTF. The CDR3 bases are TGTGCCAGCAGCGTAGGAGGTGGGCGATCTCTCTATGGCTACACCTTC.

CDR3 sequence: CASSLTERDEQFF. As DNA, the CDR3 is TGTGCCAGCAGCTTAACGGAGAGGGATGAGCAGTTCTTC. This rearrangement joins TRBV7-3 to TRBJ2-1, with D tentatively TRBD2 (5 bases). The germline V gene encodes CDR1 SGHTA and CDR2 FQGTGA. V was clipped by 0 bases and J by 8 bases, with 8 bases between them. This CDR3 spans 13 amino acids. Filled out from reference TRBV7-3 and TRBJ2-1, the complete variable domain reads GAGVSQTPSNKVTEKGKYVELRCDPISGHTALYWYRQSLGQGPEFLIYFQGTGAADDSGLPNDRFFAVRPEGSVSTLKIQRTERGDSAVYLCASSLTERDEQFFGPGTRLTVL.

Only a few counts were recorded for this clonotype. V usage is TRBV10-1 and J usage is TRBJ1-2; unclear D gene. Trimming cost V 0 bases and J 5 bases, with 4 bases left between them. The germline V gene has CDR1 WNHNN and CDR2 SYGVQD (reference sequence). This CDR3 comprises 12 residues. The CDR3 region is CASSESFYGYTF. The CDR3, as DNA: TGCGCCAGCAGTGAGTCTTTTTATGGCTACACCTTC.

V and J are TRBV4-2 and TRBJ1-6; 8 bases line up with TRBD1. This CDR3 comprises 16 residues. V gave up 4 bases and J gave up 5 bases; unmatched junction bases: 7. In germline, CDR1 is LGHNA, CDR2 YNFKEQ. The CDR3 is CASSPTQGQDNSPLHF. As DNA, the CDR3 is TGTGCCAGCAGCCCGACCCAGGGACAGGATAATTCACCCCTCCACTTT.

The chain combines TRBV2 with TRBJ2-1; 13 nucleotides line up with TRBD2. CDR3 length: 16 amino acids. Looked up from germline, CDR1 is SNHLY and CDR2 is FYNNEI. The ends lost 5 bases at V and 6 bases at J; junction bases unmatched: 7. Here the CDR3 reads CASSRFGTSGTNEQFF. The CDR3 bases are TGTGCCAGCAGTCGATTCGGGACTAGCGGGACCAATGAGCAGTTCTTC.

This clonotype was observed a handful of times. CDR3 protein: CSALRGPSYNEQFF. The CDR3 region has the DNA TGCAGTGCTCTCAGGGGTCCGTCCTACAATGAGCAGTTCTTC. The chain is built from TRBV20-1 and TRBJ2-1, with D possibly TRBD1 on 6 matching bases. The germline V gene has CDR1 DFQATT and CDR2 SNEGSKA (reference sequence). The V end was cut by 5 bases, the J end by 1 base, with 12 bases between. This CDR3 is 14 amino acids long.

V and J are TRBV3-1 and TRBJ1-1; D gene ambiguous. Germline V gene lookup returns CDR1 LGHDT and CDR2 YNNKEL (reference sequence). This CDR3 has 13 residues. The V gene lost 4 bases and the J gene lost 5 bases, with 11 bases spanning the gap. CDR3 sequence: CASSPPDWTEAFF. The CDR3 bases are TGTGCCAGCAGCCCCCCGGATTGGACTGAAGCTTTCTTT. Using reference TRBV3-1 and TRBJ1-1 for the parts outside the CDR3, the full variable domain is DTAVSQTPKYLVTQMGNDKSIKCEQNLGHDTMYWYKQDSKKFLKIMFSYNNKELIINETVPNRFSPKSPDKAHLNLHINSLELGDSAVYFCASSPPDWTEAFFGQGTRLTVV.

This clonotype was observed a few times. J is TRBJ2-1 and V is TRBV6-1; D may correspond to TRBD1 or TRBD2 (5 bases each). The germline V gene encodes CDR1 MNHNS and CDR2 SASEGT. This CDR3 region has 16 residues. Trimming stripped 3 bases from V and 6 bases from J, with 18 bases between. The CDR3: CASSEALGEPGNEQFF. CDR3 coding DNA: TGTGCCAGCAGTGAGGCTCTGGGGGAGCCCGGCAATGAGCAGTTCTTC.

This chain connects TRBV5-1 to TRBJ2-7; no reliable D call. Germline assignment: CDR1 SGHRS and CDR2 YFSETQ. The CDR3 has 13 amino acids. V shed 0 bases and J shed 3 bases, with 7 bases lying between them. CDR3 coding DNA: TGCGCCAGCAGCTTGGAGGGTAACTACGAGCAGTACTTC. Amino acid sequence: CASSLEGNYEQYF. The entire variable domain, with the rest obtained from reference TRBV5-1 and TRBJ2-7, is as follows: KAGVTQTPRYLIKTRGQQVTLSCSPISGHRSVSWYQQTPGQGLQFLFEYFSETQRNKGNFPGRFSGRQFSNSRSEMNVSTLELGDSALYLCASSLEGNYEQYFGPGTRLTVT.

This clonotype has ten or more counts. This chain links TRBV14 with TRBJ2-3, with D possibly TRBD1 on 6 matching bases. The CDR3 sequence is 13 residues long. V was cut by 5 bases and J by 3 bases, with 9 bases left in between. CDR1 and CDR2 from the germline V gene are SGHDN and FVKESK. CDR3 sequence (DNA): TGTGCCAGCAGCTCAACAGGGACAGATACGCAGTATTTT. This encodes CASSSTGTDTQYF.

The V gene is TRBV12-3 or TRBV12-4, the J gene TRBJ2-1, with 13 bases fitting TRBD2. Germline trimming cut 5 bases from V and 9 bases from J; bases unmatched to any gene: 13. The CDR3 is 17 amino acids. In DNA, the CDR3 is TGTGCCAGCAGTAGGTCGCCGGGACTAGCGGGAATTGGTGAGCAGTTCTTC. Translating it yields CASSRSPGLAGIGEQFF.

The J gene is TRBJ1-5, the V gene TRBV10-3, with a weak D call TRBD1 (5 bases). The CDR3 consists of 15 residues. V was shortened by 3 bases and J by 9 bases, with 18 bases between the two germline ends. The germline CDR1 and CDR2 sequences are ENHRY and SYGVKD. CDR3 residues: CAISEPHGTPGPQHF. CDR3 nucleotide sequence: TGTGCCATCAGTGAACCTCACGGGACTCCGGGGCCCCAGCATTTT.

This sequence joins TRBV5-1 and TRBJ1-6, with D tentatively TRBD1 (6 bases). CDR3 length equals 14 residues. Germline assignment: CDR1 SGHRS and CDR2 YFSETQ. The ends were cut back, 0 bases at V and 8 bases at J, with 9 bases in the middle. CDR3: CASSLGTDYSPLHF. DNA for the CDR3: TGCGCCAGCAGCTTGGGGACAGATTATTCACCCCTCCACTTT.

A few counts support this clonotype. The gene calls are TRBV6-1 and TRBJ1-1; D not certain. The CDR3 sequence is 13 residues long. The V end lost 6 bases, the J end lost 4 bases, and 12 bases lay between the germline ends. The germline gives CDR1 MNHNS, CDR2 SASEGT. This CDR3 is CASSPGGFTEAFF. CDR3 bases: TGTGCCAGCAGCCCCGGAGGGTTCACTGAAGCTTTCTTT.